This TCR beta chain derives from a study of blood T cell repertoires in COVID-19. Study at large: Sites in the United States, Italy and Spain provided acute and convalescent COVID-19 samples. PBMCs, B-cell-depleted T cells, or T cells were the source of the cDNA or gDNA that made up the material.

How the authors handled the data: Amplification of reference gene primers provided the estimated nucleated cell counts. Some clones are missing from TCRdb's copy, which holds only in-frame ones; the method was immunoSEQ multiplex PCR. For V, J and clone size, that table is used; D and trimming come from the DNA. This table has 250,000 to 300,000 clones, 89% appearing once. The sequence was obtained from a woman in her forties who had recovered from COVID-19. Input material: peripheral blood.

This CDR3 reads CASSLYNQGGTDTQYF. For the CDR3, the DNA is TGTGCCAGCAGTTTATATAATCAGGGCGGCACAGATACGCAGTATTTT. The V gene is TRBV27, the J gene TRBJ2-3; D might be TRBD1 (5 bases). V was trimmed by 1 base and J by 1 base, leaving 12 bases between them. Germline V gene lookup returns CDR1 MNHEY and CDR2 SMNVEV (reference sequence). The CDR3 runs to 16 residues.